Listed here is a single T cell receptor (beta chain). J was trimmed by 7 bases and V by 4 bases; bases with no gene match: 14. This CDR3 comprises 16 residues. Germline V gene sequence: CDR1 MNHEY, CDR2 SMNVEV (reference sequence). TCRdb's copy holds only in-frame clones and misses some; the assay was immunoSEQ multiplex PCR. The data show 70,000 or so clones, 70% to 90% seen once. These data originate in a study of blood T cell repertoires in COVID-19. The TCR was taken from a human donor in a cohort sampled during active COVID-19. V usage is TRBV27 and J usage is TRBJ2-7, with 9 positions matching TRBD2. The specimen was peripheral blood. The CDR3 region has the DNA TGTGCCAGCAGTTCCTCGATAGCGGGAGCAAGCCGAGAGCAGTACTTC. It is translated as CASSSSIAGASREQYF.